Included here is one T cell receptor beta chain sequence, with context. This record comes from a study of OX40 agonist ivuxolimab in advanced cancers. Turning to the study itself: Ivuxolimab, which is an agonistic anti-OX40 (CD134) antibody, was administered to the patients. In this trial design, patients received ivuxolimab intravenously at 0.01 to 10 mg/kg every 2 weeks. Participants, 82.7% male, averaged roughly 60 years of age, ranging from roughly 20 to 79. Antecedent anti-PD-1, anti-PD-L1 or anti-CTLA-4 therapy was permissible, with roughly 40% having received some.

Produced via immunoSEQ multiplex PCR; TCRdb's table is partial and in-frame only. Of 65,000 to 75,000 clones in the sample, about 83% were seen once. The germline CDR1 and CDR2 sequences are SGHRS and YFSETQ. The CDR3 has 16 residues. J lost 3 bases, V lost 4 bases, and 7 bases had no gene match. The receptor was derived from an adult with an advanced solid tumor such as melanoma, head and neck, liver or kidney cancer. This sequence joins TRBV5-1 and TRBJ2-1, with 10 bases that match TRBD2. This specimen consisted of CD4+ or CD8+ T cells sorted from blood, obtained in a trial of the OX40 agonist ivuxolimab. The CDR3 is CASSGLGLARYNEQFF. For the CDR3, the DNA is TGCGCCAGCAGCGGATTGGGACTAGCGCGCTACAATGAGCAGTTCTTC.